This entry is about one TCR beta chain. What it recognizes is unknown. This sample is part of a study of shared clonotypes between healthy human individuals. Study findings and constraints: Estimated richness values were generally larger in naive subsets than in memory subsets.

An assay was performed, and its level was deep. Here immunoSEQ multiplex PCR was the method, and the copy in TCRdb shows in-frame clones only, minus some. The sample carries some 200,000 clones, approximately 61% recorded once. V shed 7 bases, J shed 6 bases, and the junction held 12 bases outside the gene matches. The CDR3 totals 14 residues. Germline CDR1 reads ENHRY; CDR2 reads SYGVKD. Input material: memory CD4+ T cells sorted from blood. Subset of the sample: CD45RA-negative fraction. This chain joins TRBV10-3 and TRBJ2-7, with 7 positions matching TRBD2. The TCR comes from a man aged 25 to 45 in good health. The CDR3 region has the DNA TGTGCCATCACCGTGGGGGGGAGAATCGGCGAGCAGTACTTC. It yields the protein CAITVGGRIGEQYF.